What follows are 8 T cell receptor beta chains derived from one specimen sequenced in a study of blood T cells in healthy people across ages. Primers used in a second PCR of roughly 6 to 11 cycles were a sample-barcoded 5' primer and a J-beta primer mix. TCRdb re-called the 5' RACE reads with MiXCR, one entry per CDR3 protein. The sample lists hundreds of thousands of distinct CDR3 sequences; roughly 32% were seen once. What was sequenced was blood. The receptors shown here come from a woman over 75 in good health.

With respect to this clonotype: A read error may be the cause here, since a much bigger clone is one base away. The chain uses TRBV5-1 and TRBJ2-3; possibly TRBD1 or TRBD2 for D (5 bases each). CDR1 is SGHRS and CDR2 is YFSETQ in the germline V gene. The CDR3 is made up of 15 amino acids. The germline V and J ends were trimmed by 4 bases and 2 bases, with 14 bases remaining between them. Here the CDR3 reads CASSHRRGNTDTQYF. CDR3 coding DNA: TGCGCCAGCAGCCACCGACGGGGCAACACAGATACGCAGTATTTT.

This clonotype was seen more than once but under ten times. The chain has TRBV24-1 and TRBJ2-2, with 9 bases identical to TRBD1. V shed 7 bases and J 6 bases; nucleotides not matched to a gene: 5. The germline V gene encodes CDR1 KGHDR and CDR2 SFDVKD. This CDR3 comprises 14 residues. The CDR3 is CATRGTGLPGELFF. CDR3 in DNA: TGTGCCACCAGGGGGACAGGGTTGCCCGGGGAGCTGTTTTTT.

Many counts were recorded for this clonotype. In DNA, the CDR3 is TGTGCCAGCAGTTACTCGAATCAGGGATTCAATGAGCAGTTCTTC. It codes for CASSYSNQGFNEQFF. V and J are TRBV6-6 and TRBJ2-1, with D maybe TRBD1 (5 bases). CDR1 is MNHNY and CDR2 is SVGAGI in the germline V gene (reference sequence). The length of the CDR3 is 15 residues. V lost 0 bases to trimming and J lost 6 bases, with 12 bases between them.

This clonotype was picked up many times. The chain combines TRBV6-1 with TRBJ2-7; D is perhaps TRBD1 or TRBD2 (6 bases each). Between the trimmed V and J ends, which lost 1 base and 4 bases, there was a span of 14 bases. Per the germline V gene, CDR1 is MNHNS and CDR2 is SASEGT. This CDR3 has 15 residues. CDR3 residues: CASSEGGARIYEQYF. CDR3 sequence (DNA): TGTGCCAGCAGTGAAGGGGGGGCGCGAATATACGAGCAGTACTTC.

The J gene is TRBJ2-1, the V gene TRBV20-1; 12 bases line up with TRBD2. The germline gives CDR1 DFQATT, CDR2 SNEGSKA (reference sequence). The CDR3 loop spans 15 amino acids. V dropped 3 bases and J dropped 5; count of bases not matched to a gene: 5. CDR3: CSARASGGDNNEQFF. CDR3 nucleotides: TGCAGTGCTAGGGCTAGCGGGGGGGATAACAATGAGCAGTTCTTC.

This clonotype was observed many times. The chain recombines TRBV7-2 with TRBJ1-4, with a tentative D call TRBD1 (6 bases). CDR1 is SGHTA, CDR2 FQGNSA, per germline. The CDR3 is made up of 16 amino acids. The V end was cut by 2 bases, the J end by 7 bases, with 17 bases between. As DNA, the CDR3 is TGTGCCAGCAGCTTACGGAGGGGGGGGGTCGGTGAAAAACTGTTTTTT. Translation gives CASSLRRGGVGEKLFF. Based on the CDR3 plus reference TRBV7-2 and TRBJ1-4, the full variable domain is GAGVSQSPSNKVTEKGKDVELRCDPISGHTALYWYRQSLGQGLEFLIYFQGNSAPDKSGLPSDRFSAERTGGSVSTLTIQRTQQEDSAVYLCASSLRRGGVGEKLFFGSGTQLSVL.

V is TRBV2 and J is TRBJ1-1; a possible D gene is TRBD1 (6 bases). CDR1 is SNHLY and CDR2 is FYNNEI in the germline V gene. This CDR3 has 14 amino acids. The V end lost 7 bases, the J end lost 4 bases, and 16 bases lay between the germline ends. The CDR3: CASTEATGRTEAFF. CDR3 DNA sequence: TGTGCCAGCACGGAAGCGACAGGCCGCACTGAAGCTTTCTTT.

This clonotype was seen repeatedly, ten times or more. The chain recombines TRBV12-3 or TRBV12-4 with TRBJ2-3, with D possibly matching TRBD1 (5 bases). This CDR3 has 15 residues. V lost 9 bases and J 2 bases, leaving 18 bases between the germline ends. The CDR3 region is CASYLGAGATDTQYF. The CDR3 nucleotides are TGTGCCAGTTACCTTGGGGCAGGAGCCACAGATACGCAGTATTTT.